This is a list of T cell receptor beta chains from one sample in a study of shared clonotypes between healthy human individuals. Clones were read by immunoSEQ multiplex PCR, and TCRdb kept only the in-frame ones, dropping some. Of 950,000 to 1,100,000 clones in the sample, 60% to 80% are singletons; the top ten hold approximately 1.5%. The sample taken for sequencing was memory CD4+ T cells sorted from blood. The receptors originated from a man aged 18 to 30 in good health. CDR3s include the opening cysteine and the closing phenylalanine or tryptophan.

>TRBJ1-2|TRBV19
CASSSQGAGYGYTF
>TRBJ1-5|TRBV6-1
CASSESRTLHQPQHF
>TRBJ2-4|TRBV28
CASSSTDRVSNIQYF
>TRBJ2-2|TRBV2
CASRDGQGATTGELFF
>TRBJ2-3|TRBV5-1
CATGKGGHTDTQYF
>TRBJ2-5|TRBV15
CATSRDFVAGTGETQYF
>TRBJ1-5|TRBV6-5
CASSPTGDNQPQHF
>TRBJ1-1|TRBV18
CASSRQGKNTEAFF
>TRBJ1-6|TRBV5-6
CASSQDRGDDSPLHF
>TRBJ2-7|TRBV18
CASSPIGGQFNSYEQYF
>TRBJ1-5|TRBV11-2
CASSPGRDQPQHF
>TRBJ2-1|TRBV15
CATSGLLNEQFF
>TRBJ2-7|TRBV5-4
CASSLLAGEVEQYF
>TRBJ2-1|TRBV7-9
CASSRLAVTNNEQFF
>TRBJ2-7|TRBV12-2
CASRLPRRAEHYEQYF
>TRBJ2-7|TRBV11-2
CASSLRASVDSYEQYF
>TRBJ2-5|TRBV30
CAWSVFESAETQYF
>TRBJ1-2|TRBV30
CAWSPGGTNYGYTF
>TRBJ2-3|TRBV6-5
CASRFGVSTDTQYF
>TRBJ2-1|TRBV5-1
CASSLEDRGNSEQFF
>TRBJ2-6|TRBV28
CASSARGLNSGANVLTF
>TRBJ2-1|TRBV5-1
CASREGRIATYNEQFF
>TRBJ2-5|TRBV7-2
CASTTSGTSRETQYF
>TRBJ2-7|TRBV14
CASSQVQGVRPYEQYF
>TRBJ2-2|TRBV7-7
CASSSDRVLGTGELFF
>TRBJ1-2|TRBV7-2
CASSATGTALYGYTF
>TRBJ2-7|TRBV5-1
CASSGQPGTNGEQYF
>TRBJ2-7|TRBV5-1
CASSLGQGSYEQYF
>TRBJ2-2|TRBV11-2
CASSLGGANTGELFF